The 18 T cell receptor beta chains listed next were all sequenced from one sample in a study of molecular identifiers for immune sequencing clone quantification. TCRdb re-derived calls from the PCR reads in MiXCR, one entry per CDR3 protein. The sample shows about 640,000 distinct CDR3 sequences, roughly 21% of them seen only once. Input material: naive CD8+ T cells from blood, with Jurkat cell RNA spiked in. Subset described: FACS-sorted CD8+CD4-CCR7+CD45RA+ naive T cells. Receptor source: a human donor in good health. Some libraries in this study had Jurkat cell RNA spiked in.

There are many counts of this clonotype. The chain joins TRBV7-2 to TRBJ2-3; the D is unclear. V shed 6 bases and J shed 2 bases, with 3 bases lying between them. The length of the CDR3 is 11 residues. The germline CDR1 and CDR2 sequences are SGHTA and FQGNSA. The CDR3 reads CASRITDTQYF. CDR3 DNA sequence: TGTGCCAGCAGAATCACAGATACGCAGTATTTT.

A remark on this clonotype: A read error may be the cause here, since a much bigger clone is one base away. The gene calls are TRBV7-2 and TRBJ2-3; D is unclear. The CDR3 has 13 amino acids. Germline-derived CDR1 and CDR2 are SGHTA and FQGNSA. CDR3: CASSPTFTDTRYF. The DNA of the CDR3 is TGTGCCAGCAGCCCGACGTTCACAGATACGCGGTATTTT.

This clonotype was recorded many times. V is TRBV30 and J is TRBJ2-1, with D possibly being TRBD1 (5 bases). The CDR3 consists of 13 residues. The V gene lost 3 bases and the J gene lost 7 bases, with 13 bases spanning the gap. Germline lookup yields CDR1 GTSNPN and CDR2 SVGIG (reference sequence). This chain's CDR3 is CAWSADTNNEQFF. DNA of the CDR3: TGTGCCTGGAGCGCGGACACAAATAATGAGCAGTTCTTC.

Concerning this clonotype: This clone may be a read error of a much larger clone one base away. V gene TRBV7-9 combines with J gene TRBJ2-7; 10 nucleotides line up with TRBD1. The CDR3 is made up of 16 amino acids. In germline, CDR1 is SEHNR, CDR2 FQNEAQ (reference sequence). CDR3 sequence (DNA): TGTGCCAGCGGCTTAGCCCTCGGGACAGGGGATGACGAGCAGTACTTC. Amino acid sequence: CASGLALGTGDDEQYF.

At least ten counts were recorded for this clonotype. The rearrangement joins TRBV11-2 to TRBJ2-6; D tentatively reads TRBD1 or TRBD2 (5 bases each). Between the trimmed V and J ends, which lost 5 bases and 1 base, there was a span of 12 bases. Germline values: CDR1 SGHAT, CDR2 FQNNGV. The CDR3 consists of 16 residues. The CDR3 DNA reads TGTGCCAGCAGCGAGGGGTTTGTTTCTGGGGCCAACGTCCTGACTTTC. Residues: CASSEGFVSGANVLTF.

In regard to this clonotype: As the CDR3 is not closed by the conserved phenylalanine or tryptophan, this likely results from a read error. The chain has TRBV4-3 and TRBJ1-1; D is ambiguous. Between the trimmed V and J ends, which lost 0 bases and 0 bases, there was a span of 11 bases. The CDR3 length is 16 residues. Germline V gene data show CDR1 as LGHNA and CDR2 as YSLEER. The CDR3, as DNA: TGCGCCAGCAGCCAAGATAGCAGGACCTTGAACACTGAAGCTTTCCTT. Its protein is CASSQDSRTLNTEAFL.

This clonotype was observed a handful of times. At one end, the junction sequence differs from germline, possibly due to a read error. This chain connects TRBV6-6 to TRBJ1-1, with 7 bases lining up with TRBD1. The CDR3 sequence is 15 residues long. Looked up from germline, CDR1 is MNHNY and CDR2 is SVGAGI (reference sequence). In DNA, the CDR3 is TGTGCCAGCGGTTATTTGTCGAGGGGGCAGACTGAAGCTTTCTTT. Translation: CASGYLSRGQTEAFF.

Worth noting for this clonotype: A single base separates this from a much larger clone, so it may be a read error. This CDR3 is CASSQRDEAQYF. As DNA, the CDR3 is TGTGCCAGCAGCCAGCGCGATGAGGCCCAGTACTTC. The genes are TRBV5-6 and TRBJ2-5; D unresolved. Trimming removed 4 bases from V and 9 bases from J, with 13 bases in between. This CDR3 is 12 amino acids long. CDR1 is SGHDT, CDR2 YYEEEE, per germline.

V gene TRBV7-9 combines with J gene TRBJ2-7, with D possibly TRBD2 on 7 matching bases. V lost 5 bases and J 1 base, leaving 33 bases between the germline ends. The CDR3 runs 21 residues. Germline lookup yields CDR1 SEHNR and CDR2 FQNEAQ (reference sequence). In DNA, the CDR3 is TGTGCCAGCAGCCAAACAGTAGCCGGGGGGCTGAAGGGGCCAAAGTCCTACGAGCAGTACTTC. Its protein is CASSQTVAGGLKGPKSYEQYF.

This clonotype was counted many times. This chain links TRBV7-2 with TRBJ2-5; D is perhaps TRBD2 (5 bases). Germline V gene data show CDR1 as SGHTA and CDR2 as FQGNSA. Trimming left V 4 bases short and J 2 bases short, with 11 bases between. This CDR3 has 14 amino acids. This chain's CDR3 is CASSSLGEQETQYF. DNA of the CDR3: TGTGCCAGCAGCTCCCTCGGGGAGCAAGAGACCCAGTACTTC.

Ten or more counts support this clonotype. The chain carries TRBV5-1 and TRBJ2-7; tentative D call: TRBD1 (6 bases). The length of the CDR3 is 14 residues. CDR1 is SGHRS, CDR2 YFSETQ, per germline. With 7 bases removed from V and 2 bases from J, the gap between germline ends came to 16 bases. The CDR3 nucleotides read TGCGCCAGCCGGGACCCAGGGGCGGCCTACGAGCAGTACTTC. Protein: CASRDPGAAYEQYF.

This clonotype showed up many times. In DNA form, the CDR3 reads TGCAGTGCCCGAGACAGATTGAACACTGAAGCTTTCTTT. Protein product: CSARDRLNTEAFF. This sequence joins TRBV20-1 and TRBJ1-1, with D perhaps matching TRBD1 (5 bases). Germline V gene lookup returns CDR1 DFQATT and CDR2 SNEGSKA (reference sequence). This CDR3 region has 13 residues. Trimming pared 6 bases from V and 0 bases from J, leaving 11 bases between.

This clonotype was seen many times. The CDR3 coding sequence is TGTGCCAGCAGTTACACAGGGCAAGAGACCCAGTACTTC. It yields the protein CASSYTGQETQYF. The J gene is TRBJ2-5, the V gene TRBV6-2 or TRBV6-3; tentatively, D is TRBD1 (6 bases). Germline V gene sequence: CDR1 MNHEY, CDR2 SVGEGT. CDR3 length: 13 residues. With 2 bases removed from V and 2 bases from J, the gap between germline ends came to 6 bases.

The chain uses TRBV27 and TRBJ1-1, with D possibly matching TRBD1 (6 bases). V dropped 2 bases and J dropped 10 bases, with 17 bases sitting between them. This CDR3 comprises 14 residues. Germline V CDR1 and CDR2: MNHEY, SMNVEV (reference sequence). CDR3 bases: TGTGCCAGCAGTTTAGCGACGGGGGGGGCGAGAGCTTTCTTT. This codes for CASSLATGGARAFF.

This clonotype was recorded at least ten times. The V call is TRBV5-1, the J call TRBJ2-1; the match to TRBD2 covers 9 bases. The trim removed 5 bases at V and 7 bases at J, leaving 10 bases unmatched. The CDR3 has 15 residues. Germline assignment: CDR1 SGHRS and CDR2 YFSETQ. CDR3 region: CASSYAGGPYNEQFF. The DNA for the CDR3 is TGCGCCAGCAGTTATGCGGGAGGGCCGTATAATGAGCAGTTCTTC.

With regard to this clonotype: With a much larger clone just one base away, this may be a read error. The chain links TRBV2 to TRBJ1-2, with no clear D. V lost 1 base and J 8 bases, leaving 11 bases between the germline ends. The V gene's germline CDR1 is SNHLY and CDR2 FYNNEI. The CDR3 runs 13 residues. The CDR3 region has the DNA TGTGCCAGCAGTGAAGTTGGTTCGCGCGGCTACACCTTC. Translated: CASSEVGSRGYTF.

This clonotype was counted between two and nine times. CDR3 protein: CASSIIPGPETQYF. CDR3 bases: TGTGCCAGTAGTATAATTCCGGGCCCAGAGACCCAGTACTTC. The chain has TRBV19 and TRBJ2-5; D unclear. Germline CDR1 is LNHDA and CDR2 is SQIVND (reference sequence). With 2 bases removed from V and 4 bases from J, the gap between germline ends came to 11 bases. The CDR3 length is 14 residues.

This clonotype has more than one count but fewer than ten. The V and J genes are TRBV7-9 and TRBJ1-3; D may be TRBD1 (6 bases). V was shortened by 2 bases and J by 0 bases, with 14 bases between the two germline ends. Looked up from germline, CDR1 is SEHNR and CDR2 is FQNEAQ (reference sequence). This CDR3 has 17 residues. As DNA, the CDR3 is TGTGCCAGCAGCTTATTTGACAGGACCCTCTCTGGAAACACCATATATTTT. Amino acid sequence: CASSLFDRTLSGNTIYF.